This T cell receptor beta chain is from a study of T cells after posttransplantation cyclophosphamide. General study results and limits: Later post-transplant blood repertoires were often dominated by donor CD8+ memory clones.

This clone came up many times. No antigen is known for it. Produced via immunoSEQ multiplex PCR; TCRdb's table is partial and in-frame only. The sample is made up of 2,700 or so clones, none counted only once. Busulfan-fludarabine conditioning, marrow transplant, and cyclophosphamide on days +3 and +4 were administered. The CDR3 consists of 13 residues. In germline, CDR1 is SGHVS, CDR2 FNYEAQ. V was trimmed by 4 bases and J by 8 bases, leaving 12 bases between them. The source material was PBMCs, sampled after allogeneic stem cell transplant with posttransplant cyclophosphamide. The TCR comes from a male patient aged 55 to 69 who received an allogeneic stem cell transplant from a related donor and was CMV-positive. A subset of T cells may come from the graft donor. The chain combines TRBV7-6 with TRBJ2-1; D gene uncertain. The CDR3 spells CASSSNSVDEQFF. CDR3 sequence (DNA): TGTGCCAGCAGCTCAAACAGTGTCGATGAGCAGTTCTTC. Variable domain in full (rest from reference TRBV7-6 and TRBJ2-1): GAGVSQSPRYKVTKRGQDVALRCDPISGHVSLYWYRQALGQGPEFLTYFNYEAQQDKSGLPNDRFSAERPEGSISTLTIQRTEQRDSAMYRCASSSNSVDEQFFGPGTRLTVL.